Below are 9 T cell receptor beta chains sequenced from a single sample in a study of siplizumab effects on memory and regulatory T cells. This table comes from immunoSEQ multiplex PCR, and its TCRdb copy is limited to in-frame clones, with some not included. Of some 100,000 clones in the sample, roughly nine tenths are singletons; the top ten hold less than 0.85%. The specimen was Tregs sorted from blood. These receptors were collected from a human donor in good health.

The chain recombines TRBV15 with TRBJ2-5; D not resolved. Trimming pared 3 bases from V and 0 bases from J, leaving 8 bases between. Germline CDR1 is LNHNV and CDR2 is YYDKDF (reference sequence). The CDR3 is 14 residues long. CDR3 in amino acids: CATSRGLYQETQYF. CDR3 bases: TGTGCCACCAGCAGGGGTTTGTACCAAGAGACCCAGTACTTC.

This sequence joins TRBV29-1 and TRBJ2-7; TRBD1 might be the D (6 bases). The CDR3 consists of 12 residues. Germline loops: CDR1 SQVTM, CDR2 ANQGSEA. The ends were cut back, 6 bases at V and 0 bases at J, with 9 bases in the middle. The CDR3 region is CSVEDSSYEQYF. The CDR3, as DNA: TGCAGCGTCGAGGACAGCTCCTACGAGCAGTACTTC.

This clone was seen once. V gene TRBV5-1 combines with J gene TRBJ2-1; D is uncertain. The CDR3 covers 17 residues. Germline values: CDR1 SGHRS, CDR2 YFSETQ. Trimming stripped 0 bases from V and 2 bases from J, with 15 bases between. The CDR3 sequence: CASSLDSRLEPYNEQFF. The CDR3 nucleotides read TGCGCCAGCAGCTTGGATAGCCGCCTGGAACCCTACAATGAGCAGTTCTTC. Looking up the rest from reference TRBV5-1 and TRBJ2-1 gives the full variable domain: KAGVTQTPRYLIKTRGQQVTLSCSPISGHRSVSWYQQTPGQGLQFLFEYFSETQRNKGNFPGRFSGRQFSNSRSEMNVSTLELGDSALYLCASSLDSRLEPYNEQFFGPGTRLTVL.

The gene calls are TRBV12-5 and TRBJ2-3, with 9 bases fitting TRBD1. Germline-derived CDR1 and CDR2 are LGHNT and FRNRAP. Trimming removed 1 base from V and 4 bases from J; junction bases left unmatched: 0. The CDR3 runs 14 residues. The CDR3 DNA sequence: TGTGCTAGTGGTTTGGGACAGGGGGCAGATACGCAGTATTTT. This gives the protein CASGLGQGADTQYF.

The CDR3 reads CASSVDLAGGYLDEQFF. The CDR3, as DNA: TGTGCCAGCAGCGTTGACTTAGCGGGAGGGTACTTGGATGAGCAGTTCTTC. V gene TRBV9 combines with J gene TRBJ2-1; the match to TRBD2 covers 11 bases. Trimming removed 2 bases from V and 8 bases from J; junction bases left unmatched: 12. This CDR3 region has 17 residues. Germline CDR1 reads SGDLS; CDR2 reads YYNGEE.

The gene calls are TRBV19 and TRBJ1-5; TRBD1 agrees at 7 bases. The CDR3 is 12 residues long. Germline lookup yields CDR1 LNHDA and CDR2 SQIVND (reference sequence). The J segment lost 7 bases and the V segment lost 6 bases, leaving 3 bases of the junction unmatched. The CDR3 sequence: CASRGQSQPQHF. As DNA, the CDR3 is TGTGCCAGTAGGGGACAGTCCCAGCCCCAGCATTTT.

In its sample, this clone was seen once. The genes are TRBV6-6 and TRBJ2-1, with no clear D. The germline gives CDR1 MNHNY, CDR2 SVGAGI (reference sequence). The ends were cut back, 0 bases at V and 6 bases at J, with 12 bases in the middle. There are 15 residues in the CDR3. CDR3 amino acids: CASSYSNFLGNEQFF. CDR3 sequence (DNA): TGTGCCAGCAGTTACTCCAACTTCCTCGGCAATGAGCAGTTCTTC.

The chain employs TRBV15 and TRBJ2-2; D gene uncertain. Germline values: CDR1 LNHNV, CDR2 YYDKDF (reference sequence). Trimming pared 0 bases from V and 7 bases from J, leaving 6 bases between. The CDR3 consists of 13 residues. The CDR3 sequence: CATSRDRVGELFF. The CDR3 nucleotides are TGTGCCACCAGCAGAGATCGGGTCGGGGAGCTGTTTTTT.

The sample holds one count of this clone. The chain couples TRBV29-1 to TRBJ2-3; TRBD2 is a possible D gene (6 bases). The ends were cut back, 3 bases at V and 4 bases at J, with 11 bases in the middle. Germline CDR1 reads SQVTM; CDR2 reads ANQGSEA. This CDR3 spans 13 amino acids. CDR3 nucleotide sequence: TGCAGCGTTGAGCGAGGGAGGTCAGATACGCAGTATTTT. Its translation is CSVERGRSDTQYF.